The 30 T cell receptor beta chains presented below share a single source sample, sequenced in a study of control samples from healthy donors and cancer patients. The assay was immunoSEQ multiplex PCR, and TCRdb's table has in-frame clones only and misses some. Of around 120,000 clones listed, approximately 92% are singletons. The specimen sequenced was PBMCs. These receptors were collected from a woman in her fifties or sixties with colorectal cancer.

The chain recombines TRBV7-8 with TRBJ1-6; the D is unclear. Trimming removed 4 bases at V and 10 bases at J, with 14 bases between. The germline CDR1 and CDR2 sequences are SGHVS and FQNEAQ. There are 14 residues in the CDR3. In DNA form, the CDR3 reads TGTGCCAGCAGCTCGGGTTCAGGATGGTCACCCCTCCACTTT. This gives the protein CASSSGSGWSPLHF.

The chain employs TRBV2 and TRBJ1-5, with D possibly being TRBD1 (5 bases). The germline V gene has CDR1 SNHLY and CDR2 FYNNEI. This CDR3 has 14 amino acids. V was cut by 4 bases and J by 4 bases, with 11 bases left in between. The CDR3 region has the DNA TGTGCCAGCAGTGCCCGACAGACAAATCAGCCCCAGCATTTT. This encodes CASSARQTNQPQHF.

CDR3: CASSQDSLGTAAFF. The CDR3 DNA follows: TGTGCCAGCAGCCAAGATTCGTTAGGGACGGCAGCTTTCTTT. The chain links TRBV3-1 (or the pseudogene TRBV3-2) to TRBJ1-1, with D possibly matching TRBD1 (5 bases). V was cut by 0 bases and J by 10 bases, with 15 bases left in between. Germline loops: CDR1 LGHDT, CDR2 YNNKEL (reference sequence). The CDR3 extends over 14 amino acids.

The chain combines TRBV5-1 with TRBJ2-1; D unclear. V gave up 0 bases and J gave up 8 bases, with 9 bases separating them. In germline, CDR1 is SGHRS, CDR2 YFSETQ. This CDR3 contains 13 residues. Here the CDR3 reads CASSLAFSDEQFF. The CDR3 coding sequence is TGCGCCAGCAGCTTGGCCTTCTCCGATGAGCAGTTCTTC.

This chain links TRBV3-1 (or the pseudogene TRBV3-2) with TRBJ2-2; D is tentatively TRBD1 or TRBD2 (6 bases each). The germline V gene has CDR1 LGHDT and CDR2 YNNKEL (reference sequence). Trimming shortened V by 4 bases and J by 4 bases, and 13 bases separated the two germline ends. The CDR3 is 15 amino acids. The CDR3 loop reads CASSPGGGGTGELFF. In DNA form, the CDR3 reads TGTGCCAGCAGCCCGGGTGGAGGGGGCACCGGGGAGCTGTTTTTT.

This rearrangement joins TRBV13 to TRBJ1-1; possible D gene TRBD1, 5 bases. This CDR3 is built from 13 residues. V lost 7 bases, J lost 2 bases, and 11 bases lay in between. From germline, CDR1 is PRHDT and CDR2 FYEKMQ (reference sequence). CDR3 protein: CASTRDRNTEAFF. The CDR3 DNA reads as TGTGCCAGCACCCGTGACAGAAACACTGAAGCTTTCTTT.

The rearrangement links TRBV18 to TRBJ1-4, with TRBD1 matching over 7 bases. The germline CDR1 and CDR2 sequences are KGHSH and LQKENI. V was clipped by 3 bases and J by 3 bases; unmatched bases: 7. The CDR3 runs to 16 residues. CDR3 bases: TGTGCCAGCTCACCGGTTTTCAGGGGGGCTAATGAAAAACTGTTTTTT. Protein sequence: CASSPVFRGANEKLFF.

J is TRBJ1-2 and V is TRBV9; weak D call: TRBD1 (5 bases). CDR1 is SGDLS and CDR2 is YYNGEE in the germline V gene. CDR3 length: 16 amino acids. The V and J ends lost 7 bases and 4 bases respectively, with 23 bases between them. The DNA of the CDR3 is TGTGCCAGCTCTCTTCCTGCGGCAGGGACTACCTATGGCTACACCTTC. Encoded protein: CASSLPAAGTTYGYTF.

V is TRBV2 and J is TRBJ2-7; maybe TRBD2 (5 bases). This CDR3 is built from 16 residues. Germline V gene sequence: CDR1 SNHLY, CDR2 FYNNEI. V was pared by 2 bases and J by 2 bases, with 16 bases between. The CDR3 sequence: CASSEKWPPGTYEQYF. CDR3 coding DNA: TGTGCCAGCAGTGAAAAATGGCCCCCGGGAACCTACGAGCAGTACTTC.

The chain is built from TRBV5-5 and TRBJ2-7, with 14 bases fitting TRBD2. The CDR3 is 14 amino acids. V dropped 6 bases and J dropped 5; count of bases not matched to a gene: 4. CDR1 SGHKS and CDR2 YYEKEE come from the germline V gene (reference sequence). The DNA for the CDR3 is TGTGCCAGCATCCCGGGACTAGCGGGAGACGAGCAGTACTTC. The encoded protein is CASIPGLAGDEQYF.

V and J are TRBV18 and TRBJ1-5, with D maybe TRBD1 (5 bases). The CDR3 consists of 15 residues. Trimming took 3 bases from V and 5 from J, leaving 14 bases between them. The V gene's germline CDR1 is KGHSH and CDR2 LQKENI. Written as DNA, the CDR3 is TGTGCCAGCTCACCGCTTTCAGGGATGGATCAGCCCCAGCATTTT. It codes for CASSPLSGMDQPQHF.

The table lists this clone with a count of one. The chain combines TRBV11-2 with TRBJ2-3, with 9 nucleotides matching TRBD2. The V segment lost 4 bases and the J segment 3 bases; nucleotides outside the gene matches: 5. The CDR3 sequence is 15 residues long. From germline, CDR1 is SGHAT and CDR2 FQNNGV. In DNA, the CDR3 is TGTGCCAGCAGCTCCTGGACTAGCGAGACAGATACGCAGTATTTT. It translates to CASSSWTSETDTQYF.

The chain employs TRBV7-3 and TRBJ2-1; perhaps TRBD2 as D (6 bases). The ends were cut back, 2 bases at V and 12 bases at J, with 14 bases in the middle. The CDR3 extends over 13 amino acids. The germline V gene has CDR1 SGHTA and CDR2 FQGTGA. The CDR3 DNA is TGTGCCAGCAGCTTAGCTCAAGCGGGCACGCAGTTCTTC. Translating it yields CASSLAQAGTQFF.

V and J are TRBV30 and TRBJ2-7, with 14 bases lining up with TRBD2. The CDR3 spans 16 residues. CDR1 is GTSNPN and CDR2 is SVGIG in the germline V gene (reference sequence). The J segment lost 2 bases and the V segment lost 2 bases, leaving 5 bases of the junction unmatched. CDR3 coding DNA: TGTGCCTGGAGTCCTAGGGGACTAGCGGGGGCCTACGAGCAGTACTTC. Translating it yields CAWSPRGLAGAYEQYF.

The CDR3 sequence is CASSSPANTEAFF. The CDR3 bases are TGTGCCAGCAGTTCCCCAGCGAACACTGAAGCTTTCTTT. This sequence joins TRBV27 and TRBJ1-1; D call uncertain. This CDR3 comprises 13 residues. Per germline, CDR1 MNHEY and CDR2 SMNVEV (reference sequence). The V and J ends lost 4 bases and 1 base respectively, with 7 bases between them.

V usage is TRBV6-1 and J usage is TRBJ1-4, with TRBD1 as a possible D gene (5 bases). The germline gives CDR1 MNHNS, CDR2 SASEGT. CDR3 length: 14 amino acids. Trimming left V 3 bases short and J 6 bases short, with 11 bases between. The CDR3 region is CASSDNRPDEKLFF. CDR3 nucleotides: TGTGCCAGCAGTGATAACAGGCCCGATGAAAAACTGTTTTTT.

This clone was recorded once. This rearrangement joins TRBV10-3 to TRBJ2-7; maybe TRBD1 (5 bases). Germline assignment: CDR1 ENHRY and CDR2 SYGVKD. The CDR3 loop spans 16 amino acids. The V end lost 3 bases, the J end lost 9 bases, and 24 bases lay between the germline ends. The chain's CDR3 is CAISDIPTGSVRRQYF. In nucleotides, the CDR3 is TGTGCCATCAGTGATATCCCCACAGGTTCGGTAAGGAGGCAGTACTTC.

V usage is TRBV2 and J usage is TRBJ2-7; D is perhaps TRBD1 or TRBD2 (5 bases each). V lost 6 bases to trimming and J lost 2 bases, with 11 bases between them. Germline values: CDR1 SNHLY, CDR2 FYNNEI. The CDR3 has 13 residues. This CDR3 is CASRRDRAYEQYF. DNA for the CDR3: TGTGCCAGCAGACGGGACCGAGCCTACGAGCAGTACTTC.

The chain uses TRBV5-1 and TRBJ1-3; no clear D. The CDR3 is made up of 16 amino acids. The germline gives CDR1 SGHRS, CDR2 YFSETQ. V lost 0 bases to trimming and J lost 4 bases, with 14 bases between them. The CDR3 region has the DNA TGCGCCAGCAGCTTGGTGGGTCCGGTAGAAGGAAACACCATATATTTT. This translates into CASSLVGPVEGNTIYF.

The gene calls are TRBV29-1 and TRBJ1-2; tentatively, D is TRBD1 (6 bases). This CDR3 comprises 12 residues. The V end lost 8 bases, the J end lost 6 bases, and 16 bases lay between the germline ends. Germline assignment: CDR1 SQVTM and CDR2 ANQGSEA. In DNA form, the CDR3 reads TGCAGCATCCCAATGGGGGCCCATGGCTACACCTTC. Encoded protein: CSIPMGAHGYTF.

The chain joins TRBV6-5 to TRBJ2-5; TRBD1 is a possible D gene (6 bases). The CDR3 loop spans 14 amino acids. Trimming stripped 11 bases from V and 2 bases from J, with 18 bases between. Looked up from germline, CDR1 is MNHEY and CDR2 is SVGAGI. CDR3 sequence: CAAEVGTRQETQYF. The DNA of the CDR3 is TGTGCCGCCGAGGTTGGGACAAGACAAGAGACCCAGTACTTC.

This clone was observed once. The chain uses TRBV18 and TRBJ2-2; D remains ambiguous. The V end lost 1 base, the J end lost 4 bases, and 7 bases lay between the germline ends. CDR3 length: 14 amino acids. CDR1 KGHSH and CDR2 LQKENI come from the germline V gene. Here the CDR3 DNA reads TGTGCCAGCTCACCACAGGGCACCACCGGGGAGCTGTTTTTT. Translating gives CASSPQGTTGELFF.

The chain is built from TRBV7-9 and TRBJ2-6; 11 nucleotides agree with TRBD1. The J segment lost 4 bases and the V segment lost 5 bases, leaving 4 bases of the junction unmatched. Per germline, CDR1 SEHNR and CDR2 FQNEAQ (reference sequence). The CDR3 has 16 amino acids. CDR3: CASSEGQGDGANVLTF. The DNA of the CDR3 is TGTGCCAGCAGCGAGGGACAGGGGGACGGGGCCAACGTCCTGACTTTC.

The genes are TRBV3-1 (or the pseudogene TRBV3-2) and TRBJ1-2, with D perhaps matching TRBD1 (6 bases). This CDR3 contains 15 residues. From germline, CDR1 is LGHDT and CDR2 YNNKEL (reference sequence). V dropped 1 base and J dropped 2 bases, with 11 bases sitting between them. The CDR3 spells CASSQVRTANYGYTF. The CDR3 DNA reads TGTGCCAGCAGCCAAGTCCGGACAGCGAACTATGGCTACACCTTC.

The rearrangement uses TRBV12-3 or TRBV12-4 and TRBJ1-2; D remains unclear. Trimming took 5 bases from V and 4 from J, leaving 11 bases between them. The CDR3 extends over 13 amino acids. CDR3 nucleotides: TGTGCCAGCAGTAGTGGATCATTCTATGGCTACACCTTC. Translated, it gives CASSSGSFYGYTF.

This clone has just a few counts. The chain couples TRBV12-3 or TRBV12-4 to TRBJ1-1; D call uncertain. The CDR3 totals 11 residues. V was shortened by 6 bases and J by 7 bases, with 9 bases between the two germline ends. The CDR3 sequence: CASRGPGEAFF. CDR3 nucleotide sequence: TGTGCCAGCAGGGGCCCAGGTGAAGCTTTCTTT.

This clone was recorded once. V is TRBV12-3 or TRBV12-4 and J is TRBJ1-1; a possible D gene is TRBD1 (6 bases). The CDR3 consists of 13 residues. Trimming removed 6 bases at V and 6 bases at J, with 14 bases between. The CDR3 coding sequence is TGTGCCAGCAGCTACAGGGAGGGACCTGAAGCTTTCTTT. Translating gives CASSYREGPEAFF.

The DNA for the CDR3 is TGTGCCAGCGAGGGGCCCGGCAAGGCGAACACTGAAGCTTTCTTT. The encoded protein is CASEGPGKANTEAFF. The J gene is TRBJ1-1, the V gene TRBV6-5; D perhaps matches TRBD1 (5 bases). With 8 bases removed from V and 1 base from J, the gap between germline ends came to 17 bases. CDR1 MNHEY and CDR2 SVGAGI come from the germline V gene. The length of the CDR3 is 15 residues.

This chain links TRBV7-9 with TRBJ1-1, with no clear D. Trimming stripped 6 bases from V and 9 bases from J, with 11 bases between. Germline loops: CDR1 SEHNR, CDR2 FQNEAQ (reference sequence). The CDR3 spans 11 residues. CDR3: CASSYEWKAFF. The CDR3 coding sequence is TGTGCCAGCAGTTACGAATGGAAAGCTTTCTTT.

This clone was seen a single time. The J gene is TRBJ1-2, the V gene TRBV3-1 (or the pseudogene TRBV3-2); D is ambiguous. Germline loops: CDR1 LGHDT, CDR2 YNNKEL (reference sequence). V gave up 0 bases and J gave up 3 bases, with 5 bases separating them. The CDR3 consists of 13 residues. In DNA form, the CDR3 reads TGTGCCAGCAGCCAAGATCCAGACTATGGCTACACCTTC. It encodes CASSQDPDYGYTF.